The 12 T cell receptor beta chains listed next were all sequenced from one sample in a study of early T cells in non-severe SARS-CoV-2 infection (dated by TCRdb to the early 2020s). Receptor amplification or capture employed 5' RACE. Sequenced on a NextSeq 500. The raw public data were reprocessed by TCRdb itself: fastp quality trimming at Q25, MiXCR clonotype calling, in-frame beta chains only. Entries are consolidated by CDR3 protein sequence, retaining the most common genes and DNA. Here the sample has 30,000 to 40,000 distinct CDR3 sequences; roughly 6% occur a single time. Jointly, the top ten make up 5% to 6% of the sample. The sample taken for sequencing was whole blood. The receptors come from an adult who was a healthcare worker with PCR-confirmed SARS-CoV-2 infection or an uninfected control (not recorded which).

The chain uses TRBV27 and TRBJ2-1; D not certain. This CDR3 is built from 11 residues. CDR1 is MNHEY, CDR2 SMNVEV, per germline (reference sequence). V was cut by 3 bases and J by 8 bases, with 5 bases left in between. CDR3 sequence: CASSLWDEQFF. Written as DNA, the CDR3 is TGTGCCAGCAGTTTGTGGGATGAGCAGTTCTTC.

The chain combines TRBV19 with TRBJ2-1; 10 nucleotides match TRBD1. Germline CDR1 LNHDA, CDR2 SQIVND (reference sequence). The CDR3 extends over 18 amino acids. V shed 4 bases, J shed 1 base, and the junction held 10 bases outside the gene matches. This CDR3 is CASSSRDRGYLSYNEQFF. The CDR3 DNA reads TGTGCCAGTAGTAGCCGGGACAGGGGTTATCTTTCCTACAATGAGCAGTTCTTC. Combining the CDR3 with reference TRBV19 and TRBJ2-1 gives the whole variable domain DGGITQSPKYLFRKEGQNVTLSCEQNLNHDAMYWYRQDPGQGLRLIYYSQIVNDFQKGDIAEGYSVSREKKESFPLTVTSAQKNPTAFYLCASSSRDRGYLSYNEQFFGPGTRLTVL.

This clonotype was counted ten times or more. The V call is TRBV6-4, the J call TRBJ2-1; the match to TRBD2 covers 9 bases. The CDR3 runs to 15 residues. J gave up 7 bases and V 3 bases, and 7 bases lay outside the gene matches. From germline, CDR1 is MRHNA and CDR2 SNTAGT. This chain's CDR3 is CASSEVSGRRNEQFF. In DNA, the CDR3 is TGTGCCAGCAGTGAGGTTAGCGGGAGACGGAATGAGCAGTTCTTC.

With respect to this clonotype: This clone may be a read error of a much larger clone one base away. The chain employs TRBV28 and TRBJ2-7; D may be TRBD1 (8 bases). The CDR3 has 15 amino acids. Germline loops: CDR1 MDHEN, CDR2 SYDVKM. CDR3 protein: CAGRLRTGTTYEQYF. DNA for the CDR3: TGTGCCGGCAGATTACGGACAGGGACTACCTACGAGCAGTACTTC.

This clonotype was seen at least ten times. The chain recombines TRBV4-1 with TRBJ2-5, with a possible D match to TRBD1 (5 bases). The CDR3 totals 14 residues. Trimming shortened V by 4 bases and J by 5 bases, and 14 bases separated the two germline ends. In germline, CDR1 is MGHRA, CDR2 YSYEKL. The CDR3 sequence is CASSREGASETQYF. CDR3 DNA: TGCGCCAGCAGCCGCGAAGGGGCTTCGGAGACCCAGTACTTC.

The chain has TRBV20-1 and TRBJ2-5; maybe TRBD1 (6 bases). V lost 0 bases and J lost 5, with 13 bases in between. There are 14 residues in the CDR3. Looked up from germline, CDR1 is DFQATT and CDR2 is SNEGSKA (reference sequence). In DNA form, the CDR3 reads TGCAGTGCTAGAGATTACGGACAGCGGGAGACCCAGTACTTC. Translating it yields CSARDYGQRETQYF.

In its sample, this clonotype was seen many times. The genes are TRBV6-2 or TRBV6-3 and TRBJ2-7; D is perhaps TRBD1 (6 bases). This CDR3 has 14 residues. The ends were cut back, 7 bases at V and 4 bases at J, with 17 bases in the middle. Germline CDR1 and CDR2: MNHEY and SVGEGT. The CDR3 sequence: CASTTGGQQYEQYV. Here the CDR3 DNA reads TGTGCCAGCACCACAGGAGGACAGCAGTACGAGCAGTACGTC.

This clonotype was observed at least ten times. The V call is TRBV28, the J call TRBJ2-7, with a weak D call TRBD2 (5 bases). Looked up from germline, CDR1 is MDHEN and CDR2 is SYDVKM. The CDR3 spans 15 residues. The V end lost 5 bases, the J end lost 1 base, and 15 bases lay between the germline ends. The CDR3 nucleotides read TGTGCCAGCAGTCCTTTAAGGACTGGATCCTACGAGCAGTACTTC. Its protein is CASSPLRTGSYEQYF.

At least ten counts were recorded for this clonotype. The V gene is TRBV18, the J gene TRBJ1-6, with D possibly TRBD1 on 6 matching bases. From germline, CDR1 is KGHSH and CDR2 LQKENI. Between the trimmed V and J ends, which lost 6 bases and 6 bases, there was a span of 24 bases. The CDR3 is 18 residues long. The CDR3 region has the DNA TGTGCCAGCTCTACCAATTGGGCAGGGGCTGGGAGTAATTCACCCCTCCACTTT. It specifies CASSTNWAGAGSNSPLHF.

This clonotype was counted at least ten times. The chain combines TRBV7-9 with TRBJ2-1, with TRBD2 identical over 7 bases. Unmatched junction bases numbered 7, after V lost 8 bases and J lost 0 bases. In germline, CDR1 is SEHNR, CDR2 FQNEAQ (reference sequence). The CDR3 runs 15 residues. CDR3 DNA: TGTGCCAGCCGATACCTAGCGGCCTCCTACAATGAGCAGTTCTTC. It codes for CASRYLAASYNEQFF.

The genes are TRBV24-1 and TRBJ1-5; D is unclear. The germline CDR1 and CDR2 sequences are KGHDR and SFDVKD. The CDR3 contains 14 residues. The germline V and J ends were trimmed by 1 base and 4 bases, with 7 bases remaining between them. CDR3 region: CATSDFVSNQPQHF. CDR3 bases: TGTGCCACCAGTGATTTTGTATCAAATCAGCCCCAGCATTTT.

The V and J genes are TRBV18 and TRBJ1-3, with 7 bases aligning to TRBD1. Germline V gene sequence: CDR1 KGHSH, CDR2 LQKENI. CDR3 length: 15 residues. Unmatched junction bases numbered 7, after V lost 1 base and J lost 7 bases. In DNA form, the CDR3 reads TGTGCCAGCTCACCACGCACAGGGGAACCCAACACCATATATTTT. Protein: CASSPRTGEPNTIYF. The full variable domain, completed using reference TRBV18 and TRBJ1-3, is NAGVMQNPRHLVRRRGQEARLRCSPMKGHSHVYWYRQLPEEGLKFMVYLQKENIIDESGMPKERFSAEFPKEGPSILRIQQVVRGDSAAYFCASSPRTGEPNTIYFGEGSWLTVV.